One and the same sample provided the 19 T cell receptor beta chains below, sequenced in a study of identical twins. From the 5' RACE reads, TCRdb called clonotypes with MiXCR, one entry per CDR3 protein. The sample lists 550,000 to 700,000 distinct CDR3 sequences; more than 9% were seen once. The same data also went into a second study, on yellow fever vaccine responses in identical twins.

Source material: PBMCs. The receptor set was obtained from a woman aged 18-35 years in good health.

Only a few counts were recorded for this clonotype. The chain employs TRBV6-1 and TRBJ2-4; 8 positions agree with TRBD1. With 3 bases clipped from V and 7 bases from J, the junction kept 11 bases outside the gene matches. Germline V lookup: CDR1 MNHNS, CDR2 SASEGT. CDR3 size: 16 residues. The CDR3 loop is CASSDGQGFGRNIQYF. The CDR3 nucleotides are TGTGCCAGCAGTGACGGACAGGGTTTCGGCCGGAACATTCAGTACTTC.

This clonotype was observed a handful of times. The chain joins TRBV2 to TRBJ2-6; either TRBD1 or TRBD2 may supply D (5 bases each). Germline assignment: CDR1 SNHLY and CDR2 FYNNEI. Trimming left V 6 bases short and J 0 bases short, with 18 bases between. CDR3 length: 18 residues. The CDR3 is CASSDRDPQSSGANVLTF. The CDR3 DNA is TGTGCCAGCAGCGACCGGGACCCCCAGAGCTCTGGGGCCAACGTCCTGACTTTC.

This clonotype was seen repeatedly, ten times or more. J is TRBJ2-1 and V is TRBV20-1; possibly TRBD2 for D (5 bases). From germline, CDR1 is DFQATT and CDR2 SNEGSKA (reference sequence). Trimming took off 3 bases at V and 7 bases at J, with 16 bases between the two ends. This CDR3 has 14 amino acids. CDR3 loop: CSASDEGGRNEQFF. DNA of the CDR3: TGCAGTGCTAGTGACGAGGGCGGGCGGAATGAGCAGTTCTTC.

The chain joins TRBV20-1 to TRBJ2-7, with D maybe TRBD2 (6 bases). Per the germline V gene, CDR1 is DFQATT and CDR2 is SNEGSKA (reference sequence). The V end was cut by 6 bases, the J end by 2 bases, with 17 bases between. CDR3 size: 14 residues. The CDR3 loop is CSAHTGVRAYEQYF. The CDR3 nucleotides are TGCAGTGCCCACACGGGGGTTAGGGCCTACGAGCAGTACTTC.

The chain couples TRBV29-1 to TRBJ2-2; D unclear. Trimming took off 5 bases at V and 6 bases at J, with 7 bases between the two ends. The germline CDR1 and CDR2 sequences are SQVTM and ANQGSEA. There are 11 residues in the CDR3. The CDR3 coding sequence is TGCAGCGTTCGATATGCCGGGGAGCTGTTTTTT. It yields the protein CSVRYAGELFF.

This clonotype was observed at least ten times. V gene TRBV5-1 combines with J gene TRBJ1-6; 10 bases line up with TRBD1. The V gene end was trimmed by 4 bases and the J gene end by 9 bases; junction bases not matched to a gene: 4. Germline-derived CDR1 and CDR2 are SGHRS and YFSETQ. This CDR3 has 14 residues. For the CDR3, the DNA is TGCGCCAGCAGCGGCGGGACAGGGGTTTCACCCCTCCACTTT. It is translated as CASSGGTGVSPLHF.

The chain is built from TRBV11-2 and TRBJ2-3, with D possibly TRBD2 on 6 matching bases. The germline V gene encodes CDR1 SGHAT and CDR2 FQNNGV. The CDR3 consists of 15 residues. V shed 7 bases and J shed 2 bases, with 16 bases lying between them. In DNA form, the CDR3 reads TGTGCCAGCACCGGGGGAATTCAATTCACAGATACGCAGTATTTT. Residues: CASTGGIQFTDTQYF.

The chain is built from TRBV7-9 and TRBJ2-2; 8 bases map to TRBD1. V shed 1 base, J shed 6 bases, and the junction held 7 bases outside the gene matches. Germline V gene data show CDR1 as SEHNR and CDR2 as FQNEAQ (reference sequence). The CDR3 consists of 16 residues. Here the CDR3 DNA reads TGTGCCAGCAGCTTAGTGCCAGGGGGCGCAGCCGGGGAGCTGTTTTTT. It codes for CASSLVPGGAAGELFF.

This clonotype has just a few counts. The rearrangement links TRBV7-6 to TRBJ2-7, with D hard to call. The germline V gene has CDR1 SGHVS and CDR2 FNYEAQ. This CDR3 comprises 15 residues. Trimming cost V 2 bases and J 1 base, with 12 bases left between them. CDR3 residues: CASSLWAAPSYEQYF. The CDR3 coding sequence is TGTGCCAGCAGCTTATGGGCAGCCCCATCCTACGAGCAGTACTTC.

This clonotype was counted a few times. The chain carries TRBV12-3 or TRBV12-4 and TRBJ1-5, with D perhaps matching TRBD1 (6 bases). V was pared by 6 bases and J by 2 bases, with 17 bases between. The CDR3 is 16 amino acids. The CDR3 DNA reads as TGTGCCAGCAGAATTACAGGGTCGAGTGGCAATCAGCCCCAGCATTTT. Amino acid sequence: CASRITGSSGNQPQHF.

Only a few counts were recorded for this clonotype. The genes are TRBV19 and TRBJ2-7, with 7 bases identical to TRBD1. The germline gives CDR1 LNHDA, CDR2 SQIVND (reference sequence). The CDR3 contains 15 residues. Trimming removed 9 bases from V and 3 bases from J; junction bases left unmatched: 14. This CDR3 reads CARERQQGSIYEQYF. The CDR3 nucleotides read TGTGCCAGGGAGAGACAACAGGGGTCTATCTACGAGCAGTACTTC.

This rearrangement joins TRBV28 to TRBJ2-7; 8 positions agree with TRBD1. The CDR3 is made up of 15 amino acids. Germline loops: CDR1 MDHEN, CDR2 SYDVKM. V was pared by 8 bases and J by 1 base, with 10 bases of the junction left unmatched. The CDR3 loop is CASCLDRGGSYEQYF. For the CDR3, the DNA is TGTGCCAGCTGTCTCGACAGGGGCGGTTCCTACGAGCAGTACTTC.

This clonotype was seen only a few times. The rearrangement links TRBV10-3 to TRBJ2-1, with 15 nucleotides matching TRBD2. From germline, CDR1 is ENHRY and CDR2 SYGVKD. The V and J ends lost 7 bases and 9 bases, in that order; junction bases with no gene match: 22. The CDR3 sequence is 20 residues long. CDR3 sequence (DNA): TGTGCCATCACGGACGGGTGGTATGACCAGGGACTAGCGGGAGGCGGTGAGCAGTTCTTC. This translates into CAITDGWYDQGLAGGGEQFF.

This clonotype came up many times. The chain uses TRBV12-3 or TRBV12-4 and TRBJ1-1; TRBD1 matches 9 bases. The CDR3 covers 14 residues. V lost 6 bases and J lost 10; bases outside the gene matches: 12. The CDR3 region has the DNA TGTGCCAGCAGCCGAGGCTCCGGGACAGGGATAGCTTTCTTT. Residues: CASSRGSGTGIAFF.

This clonotype was seen repeatedly, ten times or more. The chain recombines TRBV29-1 with TRBJ2-4; D remains ambiguous. This CDR3 has 14 residues. The germline V gene has CDR1 SQVTM and CDR2 ANQGSEA. V lost 1 base to trimming and J lost 6 bases, with 13 bases between them. The CDR3, as DNA: TGCAGCGTTGAAGGGCACGCAACAAGAAACATTCAGTACTTC. This codes for CSVEGHATRNIQYF.

This clonotype was detected a few times. This sequence joins TRBV7-2 and TRBJ2-5, with 7 bases matching TRBD2. The germline V gene has CDR1 SGHTA and CDR2 FQGNSA. CDR3 length equals 19 residues. Trimming cost V 2 bases and J 1 base; bases outside gene matches: 16. CDR3 region: CASSLLPGGFAKSQETQYF. The CDR3 DNA reads TGTGCCAGCAGCTTATTACCGGGGGGTTTTGCCAAGAGCCAAGAGACCCAGTACTTC.

This clonotype was seen many times. The genes are TRBV5-1 and TRBJ2-3, with D perhaps matching TRBD2 (5 bases). CDR1 and CDR2 from the germline V gene are SGHRS and YFSETQ. V dropped 5 bases and J dropped 2 bases, with 15 bases sitting between them. The length of the CDR3 is 15 residues. CDR3: CASRFRDSYTDTQYF. CDR3 nucleotide sequence: TGCGCCAGCAGATTCCGGGATTCTTACACAGATACGCAGTATTTT.

The rearrangement joins TRBV11-1 to TRBJ2-4; no clear D gene. Germline V gene lookup returns CDR1 SGHAT and CDR2 FQDESV (reference sequence). V lost 1 base and J lost 1, with 11 bases in between. This CDR3 is 16 amino acids long. CDR3 sequence: CASSLEGFMAKNIQYF. In DNA, the CDR3 is TGTGCCAGCAGCTTAGAAGGATTTATGGCCAAAAACATTCAGTACTTC.

V gene TRBV9 combines with J gene TRBJ2-1, with D possibly TRBD2 on 5 matching bases. The germline V gene encodes CDR1 SGDLS and CDR2 YYNGEE. With 0 bases removed from V and 6 bases from J, the gap between germline ends came to 16 bases. This CDR3 spans 16 amino acids. The CDR3 coding sequence is TGTGCCAGCAGCGTAGACGGTCTTCGCCGGGGCAATGAGCAGTTCTTC. Its translation: CASSVDGLRRGNEQFF.